Presented here are 20 T cell receptor beta chains from one specimen sequenced in a study of blood T cell repertoires in COVID-19. The repertoire was sequenced with immunoSEQ multiplex PCR; TCRdb's copy has only in-frame clones and lacks some. The profile shows 200,000 to 250,000 clones, approximately 90% of them singletons. Sequencing was done on a sample of PBMCs or T cells enriched from blood (not recorded which). The receptors were gathered from a man aged 50 or older who had been exposed to COVID-19.

This chain uses TRBV5-5 with TRBJ2-1; 10 nucleotides line up with TRBD1. Germline lookup yields CDR1 SGHKS and CDR2 YYEKEE (reference sequence). The CDR3 runs to 19 residues. With 0 bases clipped from V and 0 bases from J, the junction kept 9 bases outside the gene matches. The CDR3: CASSLGGTGAQGSYNEQFF. CDR3 nucleotide sequence: TGTGCCAGCAGCTTGGGAGGGACAGGGGCCCAGGGCTCCTACAATGAGCAGTTCTTC.

This clone was recorded only once. This rearrangement joins TRBV19 to TRBJ2-1; 13 bases align to TRBD2. Germline V gives CDR1 LNHDA, CDR2 SQIVND (reference sequence). The CDR3 is made up of 14 amino acids. V lost 4 bases and J lost 12; bases outside the gene matches: 6. DNA of the CDR3: TGTGCCAGTAGTAAACTAGCGGGAGGGCCAGGGCAGTTCTTC. This codes for CASSKLAGGPGQFF.

The J gene is TRBJ1-1, the V gene TRBV18, with TRBD1 as a possible D gene (5 bases). The CDR3 totals 14 residues. V was pared by 1 base and J by 5 bases, with 11 bases between. Per the germline V gene, CDR1 is KGHSH and CDR2 is LQKENI. The CDR3: CASSPLQGWTEAFF. The CDR3 DNA sequence: TGTGCCAGCTCACCACTCCAGGGTTGGACTGAAGCTTTCTTT.

This chain connects TRBV29-1 to TRBJ1-2; D is perhaps TRBD1 (6 bases). From germline, CDR1 is SQVTM and CDR2 ANQGSEA. Trimming cost V 7 bases and J 2 bases, with 8 bases left between them. This CDR3 region has 11 residues. The CDR3 region has the DNA TGCAGCGCTGGACAGAACTATGGCTACACCTTC. Residues: CSAGQNYGYTF.

This clone was seen once. This chain connects TRBV11-2 to TRBJ1-1, with 9 bases identical to TRBD1. The CDR3 is 17 amino acids. V lost 4 bases to trimming and J lost 1 base; unmatched junction nucleotides: 10. Germline assignment: CDR1 SGHAT and CDR2 FQNNGV. The CDR3 DNA is TGTGCCAGCAGCTATGGACAGGGGATGTCGAGGAACACTGAAGCTTTCTTT. Protein sequence: CASSYGQGMSRNTEAFF.

The chain joins TRBV19 to TRBJ2-1; the D gene is possibly TRBD2 (5 bases). The length of the CDR3 is 16 residues. The V and J ends lost 2 bases and 4 bases respectively, with 15 bases between them. Germline CDR1 and CDR2: LNHDA and SQIVND (reference sequence). CDR3 sequence: CASSINVAHDYNEQFF. The CDR3 DNA follows: TGTGCCAGTAGTATAAATGTAGCGCACGATTACAATGAGCAGTTCTTC.

V usage is TRBV6-5 and J usage is TRBJ2-7, with D unresolved. The CDR3 has 13 residues. Per the germline V gene, CDR1 is MNHEY and CDR2 is SVGAGI. Deletions cut 1 base from V and 0 bases from J, with 4 bases between. CDR3 sequence reads: CASSYWSSYEQYF. The CDR3 DNA is TGTGCCAGCAGTTACTGGAGCTCCTACGAGCAGTACTTC.

This rearrangement joins TRBV5-4 to TRBJ2-1; TRBD2 agrees at 10 bases. V trimming: 4 bases; J trimming: 10 bases; junction bases outside the gene matches: 11. Germline V gene data show CDR1 as SGHNT and CDR2 as YYREEE (reference sequence). This CDR3 contains 15 residues. The CDR3 loop is CASSGRASGRSEQFF. The CDR3 region has the DNA TGTGCCAGCAGCGGCAGGGCTAGCGGGAGAAGCGAGCAGTTCTTC.

The chain has TRBV6-5 and TRBJ1-2; TRBD1 is a possible D gene (6 bases). Trimming took off 5 bases at V and 4 bases at J, with 11 bases between the two ends. The CDR3 is made up of 13 amino acids. CDR1 and CDR2 from the germline V gene are MNHEY and SVGAGI. This CDR3 reads CASSRGHFYGYTF. CDR3 coding DNA: TGTGCCAGCAGTAGGGGACACTTCTATGGCTACACCTTC.

The V and J genes are TRBV24-1 and TRBJ1-5; D perhaps matches TRBD1 (6 bases). Germline values: CDR1 KGHDR, CDR2 SFDVKD. Trimming took 4 bases from V and 4 from J, leaving 19 bases between them. The CDR3 covers 17 residues. CDR3 amino acids: CATSDTQTGKGNQPQHF. For the CDR3, the DNA is TGTGCCACCAGTGACACACAGACAGGTAAAGGGAATCAGCCCCAGCATTTT.

The chain uses TRBV6-6 and TRBJ2-1; 9 nucleotides match TRBD2. The ends lost 5 bases at V and 3 bases at J; junction bases unmatched: 14. Germline CDR1 MNHNY, CDR2 SVGAGI (reference sequence). The CDR3 runs to 18 residues. Here the CDR3 reads CASSLLPQASGNYNEQFF. As DNA, the CDR3 is TGTGCCAGCAGTCTCCTGCCACAGGCTAGCGGGAACTACAATGAGCAGTTCTTC.

The rearrangement uses TRBV27 and TRBJ2-1; perhaps TRBD2 as D (5 bases). The CDR3 sequence is 19 residues long. Germline V lookup: CDR1 MNHEY, CDR2 SMNVEV (reference sequence). Trimming took 3 bases from V and 0 from J, leaving 21 bases between them. The DNA of the CDR3 is TGTGCCAGCAGTTTTCGCACTCTTCCTCGGGATAGCTCCTACAATGAGCAGTTCTTC. It yields the protein CASSFRTLPRDSSYNEQFF.

This chain joins TRBV5-1 and TRBJ2-1; 9 bases match TRBD1. The CDR3 has 15 amino acids. Trimming at V came to 2 bases and at J to 8 bases, leaving 8 bases not matched to a gene. Germline CDR1 and CDR2: SGHRS and YFSETQ. The CDR3 spells CASSLIKQGAYEQFF. The CDR3, as DNA: TGCGCCAGCAGCTTAATAAAACAGGGGGCCTATGAGCAGTTCTTC. The whole variable domain, remainder taken from reference TRBV5-1 and TRBJ2-1, is KAGVTQTPRYLIKTRGQQVTLSCSPISGHRSVSWYQQTPGQGLQFLFEYFSETQRNKGNFPGRFSGRQFSNSRSEMNVSTLELGDSALYLCASSLIKQGAYEQFFGPGTRLTVL.

The chain joins TRBV3-1 (or the pseudogene TRBV3-2) to TRBJ2-1; D may be TRBD2 (5 bases). The CDR3 contains 15 residues. Germline V lookup: CDR1 LGHDT, CDR2 YNNKEL (reference sequence). Trimming cost V 6 bases and J 4 bases, with 16 bases left between them. The CDR3 nucleotides are TGTGCCAGCAGTCCGAGAGGGATTGGATACAATGAGCAGTTCTTC. Protein: CASSPRGIGYNEQFF.

The chain recombines TRBV5-1 with TRBJ1-2, with 8 bases that match TRBD1. Unmatched junction bases numbered 4, after V lost 2 bases and J lost 4 bases. From germline, CDR1 is SGHRS and CDR2 YFSETQ. The CDR3 sequence is 14 residues long. CDR3 residues: CASSLQGDLYGYTF. The CDR3 nucleotides are TGCGCCAGCAGCTTACAGGGGGACCTCTATGGCTACACCTTC.

The chain is built from TRBV5-1 and TRBJ2-1; 10 bases fit TRBD2. V lost 1 base and J lost 5; bases outside the gene matches: 9. The CDR3 contains 17 residues. CDR1 SGHRS and CDR2 YFSETQ come from the germline V gene. The CDR3 DNA follows: TGCGCCAGCAGCTTGTCGGGAAGCGGGGGGGCCAACAATGAGCAGTTCTTC. It encodes CASSLSGSGGANNEQFF.

The chain carries TRBV19 and TRBJ1-1; 9 bases align to TRBD1. V lost 2 bases to trimming and J lost 3 bases; unmatched junction nucleotides: 4. In germline, CDR1 is LNHDA, CDR2 SQIVND (reference sequence). The CDR3 has 15 amino acids. The CDR3 bases are TGTGCCAGTAGTATAAATGGACAGGGGTACACTGAAGCTTTCTTT. Translation: CASSINGQGYTEAFF.

The chain employs TRBV9 and TRBJ1-5, with a weak D call TRBD1 (6 bases). CDR1 and CDR2 (germline): SGDLS, YYNGEE. The CDR3 sequence is 15 residues long. Trimming stripped 3 bases from V and 6 bases from J, with 16 bases between. CDR3 bases: TGTGCCAGCAGCGCCGGACAGAACTTGGGTCAGCCCCAGCATTTT. Protein product: CASSAGQNLGQPQHF. The full variable domain, in which reference TRBV9 and TRBJ1-5 provide the parts outside the CDR3, is DSGVTQTPKHLITATGQRVTLRCSPRSGDLSVYWYQQSLDQGLQFLIQYYNGEERAKGNILERFSAQQFPDLHSELNLSSLELGDSALYFCASSAGQNLGQPQHFGDGTRLSIL.

This sequence joins TRBV29-1 and TRBJ1-1; D ambiguous. Germline-derived CDR1 and CDR2 are SQVTM and ANQGSEA. Between the trimmed V and J ends, which lost 4 bases and 6 bases, there was a span of 9 bases. This CDR3 has 11 amino acids. CDR3 DNA sequence: TGCAGCGTTGCAAGACATCCTGAAGCTTTCTTT. Its protein is CSVARHPEAFF.

The chain couples TRBV14 to TRBJ2-1, with 8 bases identical to TRBD2. With 7 bases clipped from V and 4 bases from J, the junction kept 9 bases outside the gene matches. Germline CDR1 SGHDN, CDR2 FVKESK. This CDR3 is built from 15 residues. This CDR3 reads CASTLKRGSYNEQFF. The CDR3 bases are TGTGCCAGCACTCTAAAGCGGGGGTCTTACAATGAGCAGTTCTTC.